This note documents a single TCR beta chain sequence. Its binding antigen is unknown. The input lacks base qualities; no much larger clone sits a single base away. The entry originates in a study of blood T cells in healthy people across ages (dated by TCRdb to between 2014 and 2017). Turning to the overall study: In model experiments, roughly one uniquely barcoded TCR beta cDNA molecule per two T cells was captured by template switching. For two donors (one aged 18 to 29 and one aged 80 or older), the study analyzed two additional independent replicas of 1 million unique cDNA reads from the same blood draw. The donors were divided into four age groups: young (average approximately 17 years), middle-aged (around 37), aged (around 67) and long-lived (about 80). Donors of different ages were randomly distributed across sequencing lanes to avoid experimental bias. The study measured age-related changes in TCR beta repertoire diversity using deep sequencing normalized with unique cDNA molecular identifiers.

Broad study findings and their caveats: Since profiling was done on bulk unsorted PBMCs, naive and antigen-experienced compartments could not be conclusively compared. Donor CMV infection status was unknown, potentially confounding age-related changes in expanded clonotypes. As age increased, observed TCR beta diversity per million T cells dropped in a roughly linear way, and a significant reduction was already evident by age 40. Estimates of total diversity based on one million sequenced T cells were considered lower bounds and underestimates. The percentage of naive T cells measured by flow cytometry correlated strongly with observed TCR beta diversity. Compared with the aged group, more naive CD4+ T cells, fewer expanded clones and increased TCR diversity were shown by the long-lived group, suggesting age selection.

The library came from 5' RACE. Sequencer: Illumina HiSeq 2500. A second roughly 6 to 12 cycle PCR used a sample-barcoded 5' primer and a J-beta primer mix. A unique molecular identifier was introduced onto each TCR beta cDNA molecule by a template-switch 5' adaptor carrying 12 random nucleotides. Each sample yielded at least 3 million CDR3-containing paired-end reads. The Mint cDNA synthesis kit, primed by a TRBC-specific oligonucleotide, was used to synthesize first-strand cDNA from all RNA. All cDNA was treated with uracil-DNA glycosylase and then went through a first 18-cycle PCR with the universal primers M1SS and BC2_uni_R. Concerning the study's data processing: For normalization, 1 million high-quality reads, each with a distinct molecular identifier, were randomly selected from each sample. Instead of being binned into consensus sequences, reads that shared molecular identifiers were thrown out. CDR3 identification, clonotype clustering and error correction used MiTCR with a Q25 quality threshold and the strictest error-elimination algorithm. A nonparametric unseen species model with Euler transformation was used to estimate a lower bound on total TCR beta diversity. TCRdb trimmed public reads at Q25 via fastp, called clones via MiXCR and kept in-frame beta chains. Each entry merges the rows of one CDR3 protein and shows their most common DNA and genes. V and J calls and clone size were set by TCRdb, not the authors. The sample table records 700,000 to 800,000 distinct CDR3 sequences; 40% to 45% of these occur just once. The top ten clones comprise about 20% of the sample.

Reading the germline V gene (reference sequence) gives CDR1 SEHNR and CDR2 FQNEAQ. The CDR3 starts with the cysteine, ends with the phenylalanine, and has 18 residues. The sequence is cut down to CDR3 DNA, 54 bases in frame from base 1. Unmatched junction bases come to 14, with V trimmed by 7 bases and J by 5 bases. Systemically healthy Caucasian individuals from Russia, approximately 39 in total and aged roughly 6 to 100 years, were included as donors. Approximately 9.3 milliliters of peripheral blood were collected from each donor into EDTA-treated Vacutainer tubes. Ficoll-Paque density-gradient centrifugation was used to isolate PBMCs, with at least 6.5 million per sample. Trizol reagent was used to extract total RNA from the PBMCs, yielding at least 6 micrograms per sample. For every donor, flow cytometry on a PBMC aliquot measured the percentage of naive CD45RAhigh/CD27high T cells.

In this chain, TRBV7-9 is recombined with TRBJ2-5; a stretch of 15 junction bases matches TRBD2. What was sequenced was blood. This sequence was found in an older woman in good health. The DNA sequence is TGTGCCAGCAACACCGTACCGGGACTAGCGGGGGGAGGGGAGACCCAGTACTTC. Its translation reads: CASNTVPGLAGGGETQYF.